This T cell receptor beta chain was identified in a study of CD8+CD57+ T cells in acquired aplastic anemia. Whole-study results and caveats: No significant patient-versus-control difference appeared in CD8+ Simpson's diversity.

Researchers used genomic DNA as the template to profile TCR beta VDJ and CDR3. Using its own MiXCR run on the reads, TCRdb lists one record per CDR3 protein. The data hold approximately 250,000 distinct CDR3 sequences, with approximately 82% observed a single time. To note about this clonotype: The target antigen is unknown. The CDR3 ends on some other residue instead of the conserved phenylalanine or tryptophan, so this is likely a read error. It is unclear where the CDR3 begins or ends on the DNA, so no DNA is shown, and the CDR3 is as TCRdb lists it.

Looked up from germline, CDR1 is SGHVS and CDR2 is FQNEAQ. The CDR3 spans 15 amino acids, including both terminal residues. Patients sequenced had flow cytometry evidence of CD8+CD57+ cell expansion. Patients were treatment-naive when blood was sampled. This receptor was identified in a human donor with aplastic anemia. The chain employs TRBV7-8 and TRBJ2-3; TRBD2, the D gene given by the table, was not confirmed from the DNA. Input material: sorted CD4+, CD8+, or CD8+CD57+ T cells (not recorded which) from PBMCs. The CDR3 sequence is CASSLAGGTDTPYYV.